The source of this T cell receptor beta chain is a study of identical twins' blood T cells. General study results and limits: Twin similarity might stem from environmental factors, not only genetics.

TCRdb reprocessed the 5' RACE reads via MiXCR and lists one record per CDR3 protein. Among 300,000 to 400,000 distinct CDR3 sequences listed, under 30% were seen once. Comments on this clonotype: Its specificity is unknown.

The sample comprised PBMCs. This receptor was obtained from a woman aged 18 to 50 in good health.

The CDR3 sequence: CASSEGLGSGNTIYF. CDR3 DNA sequence: TGTGCCAGCAGCGAAGGTTTAGGCTCAGGAAACACCATATATTTT. The rearrangement uses TRBV9 and TRBJ1-3; D gene ambiguous. Germline CDR1 and CDR2: SGDLS and YYNGEE. This CDR3 comprises 15 residues. Trimming removed 3 bases at V and 4 bases at J, with 14 bases between.